The rows below give T cell receptor beta chains drawn from one sample of a study of cytomegalovirus exposure and HLA in healthy donors. The table came from immunoSEQ multiplex PCR; TCRdb's copy has only in-frame clones and leaves some out. The profile shows fewer than 140,000 clones, approximately 71% of them singletons. The sequencing input was PBMCs. These receptors were obtained from a man aged 40-49 years in good health and CMV-seronegative. The CDR3 runs from the conserved cysteine through the conserved F or W. A D gene is named only where the DNA matches it firmly. Clone size appears in some rows only: once, few, many, or a class for an expanded clone.

d_gene: TRBD1; v_gene: TRBV19; len: 15; abundance: -; j_gene: TRBJ2-7; CDR3nt: TGTGCCAGTAGTAACAACGACAGGGGGCTTTACGAGCAGTACTTC; CDR3aa: CASSNNDRGLYEQYF
d_gene: -; v_gene: TRBV5-1; len: 16; abundance: once; j_gene: TRBJ1-4; CDR3nt: TGCGCCAGCAGCTTGGATCCCGGTTTGAATAATGAAAAACTGTTTTTT; CDR3aa: CASSLDPGLNNEKLFF
d_gene: -; v_gene: TRBV4-1; len: 17; abundance: -; j_gene: TRBJ1-1; CDR3nt: TGCGCCAGCAGCCATCCTAAGGTGGGCAGGGATAGAGGTGAAGCTTTCTTT; CDR3aa: CASSHPKVGRDRGEAFF
d_gene: TRBD2; v_gene: TRBV7-7; len: 13; abundance: -; j_gene: TRBJ2-1; CDR3nt: TGTGCCAGCAGCTTAGCGGGGGGGAATGAGCAGTTCTTC; CDR3aa: CASSLAGGNEQFF
d_gene: TRBD2; v_gene: TRBV5-6; len: 15; abundance: few; j_gene: TRBJ2-1; CDR3nt: TGTGCCAGCAGCGAAAGACTAGCGGGGGGGAATGAGCAGTTCTTC; CDR3aa: CASSERLAGGNEQFF
d_gene: -; v_gene: TRBV10-2; len: 15; abundance: few; j_gene: TRBJ1-5; CDR3nt: TGCGCCAGCAGTGAGGACAGACCATTCAATCAGCCCCAGCATTTT; CDR3aa: CASSEDRPFNQPQHF
d_gene: TRBD1; v_gene: TRBV5-1; len: 14; abundance: -; j_gene: TRBJ1-4; CDR3nt: TGCGCCAGCAGCGAGGACAGGGGGTATGAAAAACTGTTTTTT; CDR3aa: CASSEDRGYEKLFF
d_gene: TRBD1; v_gene: TRBV7-9; len: 14; abundance: -; j_gene: TRBJ1-6; CDR3nt: TGTGCCAGCAGCCCTACAGGGGCTGATTCACCCCTCCACTTT; CDR3aa: CASSPTGADSPLHF
d_gene: -; v_gene: TRBV5-8; len: 13; abundance: -; j_gene: TRBJ2-2; CDR3nt: TGTGCCAGCAGCTTGAGAGCGCGGGACCTCACTGATTTT; CDR3aa: CASSLRARDLTDF
d_gene: TRBD2; v_gene: TRBV11-2; len: 16; abundance: -; j_gene: TRBJ2-1; CDR3nt: TGTGCCAGCAGCTTAGTCCCGGGACTAGCGGCCAATGAGCAGTTCTTC; CDR3aa: CASSLVPGLAANEQFF
d_gene: -; v_gene: TRBV20-1; len: 11; abundance: -; j_gene: TRBJ2-7; CDR3nt: TGCAGTGCTAGGGCAGGCTACGAGCAGTACTTC; CDR3aa: CSARAGYEQYF
d_gene: TRBD1; v_gene: TRBV4-2; len: 15; abundance: -; j_gene: TRBJ1-6; CDR3nt: TGTGCCAGCAGCCAGGACAGGAACTATAATTCACCCCTCCACTTT; CDR3aa: CASSQDRNYNSPLHF
d_gene: -; v_gene: TRBV6-1; len: 15; abundance: -; j_gene: TRBJ1-2; CDR3nt: TGTGCCAGCAGGAAGGAAACAGGGCGCGGCTATGGCTACACCTTC; CDR3aa: CASRKETGRGYGYTF
d_gene: -; v_gene: TRBV19; len: 15; abundance: -; j_gene: TRBJ1-4; CDR3nt: TGTGCCAGTAGTCGCGTCGGACAGACAAGTGAAAAACTGTTTTTT; CDR3aa: CASSRVGQTSEKLFF
d_gene: -; v_gene: TRBV7-9; len: 15; abundance: -; j_gene: TRBJ1-1; CDR3nt: TGTGCCAGCAGCCTACAGGGACGGCTGAACACTGAAGCTTTCTTT; CDR3aa: CASSLQGRLNTEAFF
d_gene: -; v_gene: TRBV6-4; len: 13; abundance: -; j_gene: TRBJ1-1; CDR3nt: TGTGCCACCCCGCGGGGACCGAACACTGAAGCTTTCTTT; CDR3aa: CATPRGPNTEAFF
d_gene: -; v_gene: TRBV29-1; len: 11; abundance: -; j_gene: TRBJ1-2; CDR3nt: TGCAGCGTTACAGGGTCCGGTGGCTACACCTTC; CDR3aa: CSVTGSGGYTF
d_gene: TRBD2; v_gene: TRBV5-4; len: 20; abundance: -; j_gene: TRBJ2-3; CDR3nt: TGTGCCAGCAGATCTGGTGTGGGACTAGCGGGGGGTGGGGACACAGATACGCAGTATTTT; CDR3aa: CASRSGVGLAGGGDTDTQYF
d_gene: TRBD2; v_gene: TRBV2; len: 14; abundance: -; j_gene: TRBJ2-3; CDR3nt: TGTGCCAGCAGTACGACTAGCGGCATAGATACGCAGTATTTT; CDR3aa: CASSTTSGIDTQYF
d_gene: TRBD2; v_gene: TRBV29-1; len: 11; abundance: -; j_gene: TRBJ2-5; CDR3nt: TGCAGCGTTGGACTAGCACAGACCCAGTACTTC; CDR3aa: CSVGLAQTQYF
d_gene: TRBD2; v_gene: TRBV5-1; len: 17; abundance: -; j_gene: TRBJ2-5; CDR3nt: TGCGCCAGCAGCTGGGGGGGGACTAGCGGGGTCCAAGAGACCCAGTACTTC; CDR3aa: CASSWGGTSGVQETQYF
d_gene: TRBD2; v_gene: TRBV10-3; len: 20; abundance: once; j_gene: TRBJ2-2; CDR3nt: TGTGCCATCAGTGAAGAAACTAGCGGGGGGCCTACCTGGAACACCGGGGAGCTGTTTTTT; CDR3aa: CAISEETSGGPTWNTGELFF
d_gene: -; v_gene: TRBV15; len: 16; abundance: -; j_gene: TRBJ2-1; CDR3nt: TGTGCCACCAGCAGGAAAATACAGGGAACCTACAATGAGCAGTTCTTC; CDR3aa: CATSRKIQGTYNEQFF
d_gene: TRBD1; v_gene: TRBV29-1; len: 14; abundance: -; j_gene: TRBJ1-1; CDR3nt: TGCAGCGTTCAGGACAGGGCGGCAAACACTGAAGCTTTCTTT; CDR3aa: CSVQDRAANTEAFF
d_gene: -; v_gene: TRBV5-4; len: 15; abundance: -; j_gene: TRBJ2-1; CDR3nt: TGTGCCAGCAGCCCGGAGACAGGAAGCTACAATGAGCAGTTCTTC; CDR3aa: CASSPETGSYNEQFF
d_gene: TRBD2; v_gene: TRBV19; len: 15; abundance: few; j_gene: TRBJ2-7; CDR3nt: TGTGCCAGTAGTTCTCGGACTAGCGGGGCTTGGGAGCAGTACTTC; CDR3aa: CASSSRTSGAWEQYF
d_gene: -; v_gene: TRBV15; len: 16; abundance: -; j_gene: TRBJ2-3; CDR3nt: TGTGCCACCAGCAGAGATGATTCTCGGGCAGGGGATACGCAGTATTTT; CDR3aa: CATSRDDSRAGDTQYF
d_gene: -; v_gene: TRBV19; len: 12; abundance: -; j_gene: TRBJ1-5; CDR3nt: TGTGCCAGTACCTTTACAGGAGAACCCCAGCATTTT; CDR3aa: CASTFTGEPQHF
d_gene: -; v_gene: TRBV19; len: 13; abundance: -; j_gene: TRBJ2-1; CDR3nt: TGTGCCAGTAGTATAGTGACAGGACACGAGCAGTTCTTC; CDR3aa: CASSIVTGHEQFF
d_gene: -; v_gene: TRBV19; len: 11; abundance: -; j_gene: TRBJ1-5; CDR3nt: TGTGCCAGTAGTATAGGAGGGCCCCAGCATTTT; CDR3aa: CASSIGGPQHF
d_gene: -; v_gene: TRBV5-1; len: 13; abundance: -; j_gene: TRBJ1-2; CDR3nt: TGCGCCAGCAGCGATGGGGGGAACTATGGCTACACCTTC; CDR3aa: CASSDGGNYGYTF
d_gene: TRBD1; v_gene: TRBV5-1; len: 15; abundance: once; j_gene: TRBJ2-2; CDR3nt: TGCGCCAGCAGCTTACAGGGGGAGAGAACCGGGGAGCTGTTTTTT; CDR3aa: CASSLQGERTGELFF
d_gene: -; v_gene: TRBV15; len: 13; abundance: -; j_gene: TRBJ2-7; CDR3nt: TGTGCCACCAGCCCGGGGGAGGCCTACGAGCAGTACTTC; CDR3aa: CATSPGEAYEQYF
d_gene: TRBD2; v_gene: TRBV6-1; len: 16; abundance: -; j_gene: TRBJ2-1; CDR3nt: TGTGCCAGCAGTGTTCTAGCGGGGGCCAAATACAATGAGCAGTTCTTC; CDR3aa: CASSVLAGAKYNEQFF
d_gene: TRBD1; v_gene: TRBV27; len: 15; abundance: -; j_gene: TRBJ1-1; CDR3nt: TGTGCCAGCAGTTCCCAACAGGGGGCGGGAACTGAAGCTTTCTTT; CDR3aa: CASSSQQGAGTEAFF
d_gene: -; v_gene: TRBV4-1; len: 15; abundance: -; j_gene: TRBJ2-7; CDR3nt: TGCGCCAGCAGCCAAGATGGTTCGAGGGGGTACGAGCAGTACTTC; CDR3aa: CASSQDGSRGYEQYF
d_gene: -; v_gene: TRBV6-5; len: 16; abundance: -; j_gene: TRBJ2-7; CDR3nt: TGTGCCAGCAGTTCCTCTCGGGCAGGGAAGGGCGACGAGCAGTACTTC; CDR3aa: CASSSSRAGKGDEQYF
d_gene: -; v_gene: TRBV9; len: 14; abundance: -; j_gene: TRBJ1-1; CDR3nt: TGTGCCAGCAGCGCCTCATGGTCAGGCTATGAAGCTTTCTTT; CDR3aa: CASSASWSGYEAFF
d_gene: TRBD2; v_gene: TRBV7-9; len: 13; abundance: few; j_gene: TRBJ2-7; CDR3nt: TGTGCCAGCTCCGGGACTAACTCCTACGAGCAGTACTTC; CDR3aa: CASSGTNSYEQYF
d_gene: -; v_gene: TRBV5-1; len: 14; abundance: -; j_gene: TRBJ1-2; CDR3nt: TGCGCCAGCAGGGACAGTCCGGGGTATATAGGCTACACCTTC; CDR3aa: CASRDSPGYIGYTF
d_gene: TRBD1; v_gene: TRBV5-4; len: 15; abundance: -; j_gene: TRBJ2-2; CDR3nt: TGTGCCAGCAGCTGGGGGACAGGGGCTAGCGGGGAGCTGTTTTTT; CDR3aa: CASSWGTGASGELFF
d_gene: -; v_gene: TRBV19; len: 13; abundance: -; j_gene: TRBJ1-1; CDR3nt: TGTGCCAGTATAGGGGACAAGAACACTGAAGCTTTCTTT; CDR3aa: CASIGDKNTEAFF
d_gene: -; v_gene: TRBV6-5; len: 15; abundance: -; j_gene: TRBJ2-6; CDR3nt: TGTGCCAGCACCGCGGGGTTCTCTGGGGCCAACGTCCTGACTTTC; CDR3aa: CASTAGFSGANVLTF
d_gene: TRBD1; v_gene: TRBV12-5; len: 14; abundance: -; j_gene: TRBJ2-3; CDR3nt: TGTGCTAGTGGTTTGACAGGGGCCGCAGATACGCAGTATTTT; CDR3aa: CASGLTGAADTQYF
d_gene: -; v_gene: TRBV2; len: 16; abundance: -; j_gene: TRBJ2-3; CDR3nt: TGTGCCAGCAGTGGATCAGGACCGGCTCGGCAGGGTACGCAGTATTTT; CDR3aa: CASSGSGPARQGTQYF
d_gene: -; v_gene: TRBV7-8; len: 14; abundance: -; j_gene: TRBJ1-6; CDR3nt: TGTGCCAGCAGCCGAAGAGCGAATAATTCACCCCTCCACTTT; CDR3aa: CASSRRANNSPLHF
d_gene: TRBD1; v_gene: TRBV9; len: 20; abundance: few; j_gene: TRBJ2-1; CDR3nt: TGTGCCAGCAGCGTAGCTGGAGAGGGACAGTACGTTTGGTCCTACAATGAGCAGTTCTTC; CDR3aa: CASSVAGEGQYVWSYNEQFF
d_gene: TRBD2; v_gene: TRBV18; len: 15; abundance: once; j_gene: TRBJ2-1; CDR3nt: TGTGCCAGCTCACCACGAGAGCGGGGTGGCAATGAGCAGTTCTTC; CDR3aa: CASSPRERGGNEQFF
d_gene: -; v_gene: TRBV10-2; len: 13; abundance: -; j_gene: TRBJ2-2; CDR3nt: TGCGCCAGCAGTGAATGGGAGACCGGGGAGCTGTTTTTT; CDR3aa: CASSEWETGELFF
d_gene: -; v_gene: TRBV2; len: 15; abundance: -; j_gene: TRBJ2-5; CDR3nt: TGTGCCAGCAGTGGGGGAGGGGGGGGAGAAGAGACCCAGTACTTC; CDR3aa: CASSGGGGGEETQYF
d_gene: -; v_gene: TRBV10-3; len: 14; abundance: once; j_gene: TRBJ1-1; CDR3nt: TGTGCCATCAGTGAGTCTACCGGGAACACTGAAGCTTTCTTT; CDR3aa: CAISESTGNTEAFF